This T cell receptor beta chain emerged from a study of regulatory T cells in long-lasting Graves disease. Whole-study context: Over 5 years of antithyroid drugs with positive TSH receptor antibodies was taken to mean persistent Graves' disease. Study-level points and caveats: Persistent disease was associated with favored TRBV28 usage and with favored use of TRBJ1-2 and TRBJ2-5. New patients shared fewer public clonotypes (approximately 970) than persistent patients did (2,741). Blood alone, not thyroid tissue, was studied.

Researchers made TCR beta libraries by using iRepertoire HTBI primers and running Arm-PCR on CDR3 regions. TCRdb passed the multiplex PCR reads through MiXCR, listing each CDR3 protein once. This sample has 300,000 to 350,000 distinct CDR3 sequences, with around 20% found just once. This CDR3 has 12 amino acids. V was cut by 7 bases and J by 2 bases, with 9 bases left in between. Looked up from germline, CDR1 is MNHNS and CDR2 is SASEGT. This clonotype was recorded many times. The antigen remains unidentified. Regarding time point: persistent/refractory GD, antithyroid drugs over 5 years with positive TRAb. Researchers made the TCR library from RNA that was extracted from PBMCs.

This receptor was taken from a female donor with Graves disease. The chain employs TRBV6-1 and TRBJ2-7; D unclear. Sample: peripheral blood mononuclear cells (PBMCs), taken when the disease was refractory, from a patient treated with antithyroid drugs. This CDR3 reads CASTNDPYEQYF. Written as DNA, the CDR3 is TGTGCCAGCACCAACGATCCCTACGAGCAGTACTTC.